This T cell receptor beta chain was observed in a study of beta chain features in type 1 diabetes (dated by TCRdb to between 2017 and 2018). Regarding the study in general: No differences in mean age, gender distribution, total cell number or subset yield were found between patients and healthy donors. The study compared the TCRB repertoires of sorted circulating CD4+ T cell subsets in recently diagnosed type 1 diabetes patients with those in matched healthy donors. A total of roughly 98,000,000 sorted cells were examined across all samples, and RNA yield correlated strongly with the number of cells per subset. Naive and central memory subsets were obtained from all 30 or so donors, but regulatory and stem cell-like memory subsets were isolated from only 8 patients and 8 healthy donors.

The sample holds a few counts of this clone. The antigen it recognizes is unknown. Base qualities were left out, and no much larger clone turns up one base away. General findings and caveats noted by the study authors: Shorter templates might have been favored by PCR, but patient and control samples were amplified and corrected together, so both groups would have been affected equally by any skew. Only small numbers of individuals were included in the HLA sub-analyses, which left unresolved whether HLA type had any influence on TCRB rearrangement. The naive, central memory and regulatory TCRB repertoires appeared to resemble one another more closely among patients than among healthy donors. Patients with type 1 diabetes made fewer insertions and deleted more nucleotides at VDJ recombination sites, implying thymic rearrangement abnormalities. In all four CD4+ subsets, TCRB CDR3 length was moderately but significantly shorter in type 1 diabetes patients. Because cDNA was sequenced instead of genomic DNA, highly expressing activated cells could be over-represented, though the groups showed no difference in activation or CD3 levels.

From each donor, a single peripheral blood sample of about 100 mL on average was drawn into heparinised tubes. Using a panel that included CD45RO, CCR7, CD25, CD127, CD95 and CD27, naive, central memory, regulatory and stem cell-like memory CD4+ T cells were sorted on a BD FACSAria II. Purity was above 98% for every sorted population. Right away, PBMCs were isolated by Lymphoprep density gradient centrifugation and were stained directly, with no culture step. So that batch effects would be minimized, each experiment stained and sorted samples in pairs, pairing one healthy donor with one patient. The entire isolated RNA was reverse transcribed using the High Capacity cDNA Reverse Transcription Kit, and thus expressed TCRB transcripts were sequenced. Deep immunoSEQ sequencing was applied to naive, central memory and regulatory T cell samples, giving an average of roughly 3.5 million total reads per sample. Sorted cells were lysed in RLT buffer, and RNA was extracted using DNase-treated RNeasy Micro or Mini kits according to cell number. To prevent cross-contamination, every cell subset was processed on its own, while patient and healthy donor samples were processed together. The immunoSEQ multiplex PCR was used to amplify TCRB sequences from cDNA, yielding 87-bp fragments that span the CDR3 region. Sequencing of the amplicons was done on the Illumina HiSeq platform. The paper's data handling went like this. Synthetic template baselines were used to correct PCR bias computationally, reads within Hamming distance 2 were collapsed, and singletons that could not be merged were discarded. Reads were aligned to IMGT to assign V, D and J genes, CDR3 length, and insertions or deletions at six rearrangement sites. Within each subset, clonotype counts were normalized to the number of sorted cells before true diversity and Gini coefficients were calculated with the tcR R package. Repertoire sharing was quantified using the overlap coefficient calculated on TCRB nucleotide sequences. As a proxy for the pre-selection repertoire, out-of-frame TCRB sequences from naive cells were analyzed. TCRdb took this table from immuneACCESS and kept in-frame rearrangements with V and J called. Such tables lack part of the clones; where checked against another copy, unresolved V genes explain under half of the gap, and the rest is unexplained. V and J calls plus clone size are reproduced from that table; the DNA served to infer D and trimming. For this sample the table gives about 360,000 clones, of which roughly 12% were detected only once. In total, the top ten clones hold about 0.017% of the sample.

Relative to germline, V is missing 0 bases and J is missing 3 bases, with 3 bases of the junction outside any gene match. CDR1 and CDR2 were assigned from the germline V gene as MNHNS and SASEGT. From the cysteine up to the phenylalanine, the CDR3 has a length of 15 residues. Only the CDR3 portion is preserved as DNA: 45 bases, with reading frame beginning at the first base. This clonotype originated in a young man in good health. The sequenced sample consisted of naive CD4+ T cells from blood. The cell subset or site label, read with the paper, signifies: true naive CD4+ T cells. This chain joins TRBV6-1 to TRBJ2-7, with TRBD1 matching 9 junction bases. The DNA reads as follows: TGTGCCAGCAGTGAAGCGGGACAGGGTCTCTACGAGCAGTACTTC. It translates to CASSEAGQGLYEQYF.